This T cell receptor (beta chain) was documented in a study of blood T cell repertoires in COVID-19. Study in general: Collection of acute and convalescent COVID-19 samples took place in the United States, Italy and Spain. PBMCs, B-cell-depleted T cells, or T cells were the source of the cDNA or gDNA that made up the material.

The CDR3 extends over 13 amino acids. Trimming at V came to 4 bases and at J to 7 bases, leaving 6 bases not matched to a gene. Germline V gives CDR1 SGHAT, CDR2 FQNNGV. Per the original data handling: Amplifying reference gene primers gave estimates of nucleated cell counts. Libraries were prepared by immunoSEQ multiplex PCR; TCRdb keeps only in-frame clonotypes and omits some of them. That table supplies the V and J calls and clone size; D and trimming were determined from the DNA. Seen here are about 160,000 clones, around 81% observed once, and the top ten hold 11%. The sample consisted of peripheral blood. This sequence originates from a man in his 60s with active or convalescent COVID-19. The chain combines TRBV11-2 with TRBJ2-5, with 7 nucleotides matching TRBD2. The CDR3 protein is CASSSGGEGTQYF. The DNA of the CDR3 is TGTGCCAGCAGCTCAGGCGGGGAGGGGACCCAGTACTTC.